The source of this T cell receptor (beta chain) is a study of shared clonotypes between healthy human individuals. Repertoires were generated with immunoSEQ multiplex PCR, while TCRdb's copy carries only in-frame clones and drops some. The repertoire includes about 2.4 million clones, 80% to 95% of them detected once, and approximately 0.35% sits in the top ten. Division of CD4+ cells produced a CD45RA+ naive subset and a CD45RA-negative memory subset. Trimming shortened V by 2 bases and J by 2 bases, and 13 bases separated the two germline ends. Germline lookup yields CDR1 SGHTS and CDR2 YDEGEE. This CDR3 contains 15 residues.

The sequencing input was naive CD4+ T cells from PBMCs. Subset in this sample: CD45RA+ positively selected. This receptor was identified in a man aged 18 to 29 in good health. Some clones in this sample may be carry-over from other donors' samples. V is TRBV5-8 and J is TRBJ1-2; D call uncertain. CDR3: CASSFRPGNNYGYTF. CDR3 nucleotides: TGTGCCAGCAGCTTCCGTCCGGGGAACAACTATGGCTACACCTTC.